This T cell receptor beta chain appears in the sequencing data of a study of shared clonotypes between healthy human individuals. Naive-designated CD8 cells lacked CD45RO, were positively enriched for CCR7, and omitted terminally differentiated effector memory CD45RA+ cells. Germline V gives CDR1 GTSNPN, CDR2 SVGIG (reference sequence). CDR3 size: 15 residues. The repertoire was sequenced with immunoSEQ multiplex PCR; TCRdb's copy has only in-frame clones and lacks some. This repertoire shows about 2 million clones, about 95% found once; its top ten account for more than 0.95%. The chain links TRBV30 to TRBJ1-6, with D possibly being TRBD1 (5 bases). This TCR came from a man between 18 and 35 years old in good health. Sequenced sample: naive CD8+ T cells sorted from blood. CDR3 amino acids: CVSGTYGAVFSPLHF. For the CDR3, the DNA is TGTGTCTCGGGGACTTATGGCGCCGTATTTTCACCCCTCCACTTT.